The sequence of this TCR beta chain was determined in a study of Ad26.COV2.S vaccination and SARS-CoV-2 variants. The protocol was immunoSEQ multiplex PCR, while the TCRdb copy is restricted to in-frame clones and leaves out a portion. The repertoire holds about 97,000 clones, roughly 80% seen once, with about 18% in the top ten. General study findings and limits: There was reportedly substantial breadth in spike-specific CD8+ and CD4+ T cell responses after vaccination. Placebo and vaccine recipients had non-spike TCR breadth that was similar. Spike-specific TCR breadth was greater in vaccine than placebo recipients. Assessments of TCR breadth and depth may have underestimated the total T cell responses.

CDR1 and CDR2 from the germline V gene are LNHDA and SQIVND (reference sequence). The CDR3 is 16 amino acids. The V end lost 7 bases, the J end lost 0 bases, and 16 bases lay between the germline ends. This clone was detected once. Antigen: not known. This chain uses TRBV19 with TRBJ1-3; tentatively, D is TRBD1 (6 bases). This specimen was peripheral blood, taken after recovery from COVID-19. This sequence originates from a human donor who had recovered from COVID-19. CDR3 region: CASKGGSRFSGNTIYF. The CDR3 DNA reads as TGTGCCAGTAAGGGGGGCAGCCGGTTCTCTGGAAACACCATATATTTT.